This T cell receptor beta chain was found in a study of T cell changes during pregnancy in multiple sclerosis. Some clones are missing from TCRdb's copy, which holds only in-frame ones; the method was immunoSEQ multiplex PCR. The table lists about 53,000 clones, roughly 91% of them singletons. Looked up from germline, CDR1 is SNHLY and CDR2 is FYNNEI. The CDR3 runs 14 residues. V lost 6 bases and J lost 10; bases outside the gene matches: 10. The receptor comes from a female donor with multiple sclerosis, enrolled in a pregnancy study. V gene TRBV2 combines with J gene TRBJ2-1, with 9 bases fitting TRBD2. The sequencing used CD4+ T cells from peripheral blood mononuclear cells, collected in the third trimester of pregnancy. In DNA form, the CDR3 reads TGTGCCAGCAGGGCCGTGCTAGCGGGGAACGAGCAGTTCTTC. Its protein product is CASRAVLAGNEQFF.